The present TCR beta chain was sequenced within a study of molecular identifiers for immune sequencing clone quantification. Preparation of the bulk TCR libraries relied on previously described methods and listed TCR primers. TCRdb called the PCR reads again in MiXCR, with one record for every CDR3 protein. The sample lists more than 450,000 distinct CDR3 sequences; roughly 23% were seen once. J gave up 3 bases and V 4 bases, and 8 bases lay outside the gene matches. Germline values: CDR1 LNHDA, CDR2 SQIVND (reference sequence). The CDR3 has 16 amino acids. The sample consisted of naive CD8+ T cells from blood, with Jurkat cell RNA spiked in. Subset noted: FACS-sorted CD8+CD4-CCR7+CD45RA+ naive T cells. The chain carries TRBV19 and TRBJ2-3; 9 bases line up with TRBD1. The source is a human donor in good health. Some libraries in this study had Jurkat cell RNA spiked in. In DNA, the CDR3 is TGTGCCAGTAGTACGCCGGGACAGGGTTCTACAGATACGCAGTATTTT. It is translated as CASSTPGQGSTDTQYF.